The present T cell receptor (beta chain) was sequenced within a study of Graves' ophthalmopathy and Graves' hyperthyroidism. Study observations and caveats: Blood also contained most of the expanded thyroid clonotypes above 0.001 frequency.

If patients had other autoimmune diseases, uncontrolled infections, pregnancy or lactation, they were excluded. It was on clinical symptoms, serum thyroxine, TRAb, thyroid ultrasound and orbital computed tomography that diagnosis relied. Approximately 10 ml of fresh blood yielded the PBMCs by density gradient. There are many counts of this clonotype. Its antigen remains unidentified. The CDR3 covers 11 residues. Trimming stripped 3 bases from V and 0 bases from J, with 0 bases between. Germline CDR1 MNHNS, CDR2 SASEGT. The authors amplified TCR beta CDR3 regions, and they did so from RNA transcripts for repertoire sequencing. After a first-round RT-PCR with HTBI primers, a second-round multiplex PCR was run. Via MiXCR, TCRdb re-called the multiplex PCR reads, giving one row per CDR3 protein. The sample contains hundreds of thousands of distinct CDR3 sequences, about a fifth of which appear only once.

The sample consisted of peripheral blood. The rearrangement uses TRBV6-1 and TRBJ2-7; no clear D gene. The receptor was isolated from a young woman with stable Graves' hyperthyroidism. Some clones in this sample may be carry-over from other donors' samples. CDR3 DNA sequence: TGTGCCAGCAGTGACTCCTACGAGCAGTACTTC. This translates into CASSDSYEQYF.